This T cell receptor (beta chain) derives from a study of beta chain features in type 1 diabetes. Study-level findings and limits: Patients with Type 1 diabetes showed moderately but significantly shorter TCRB CDR3s in all four CD4+ subsets. The naive, central memory and Treg TCRB repertoires showed an apparent similarity that was greater among patients than among healthy donors. Whatever favoring of shorter templates PCR might show would apply equally to patients and controls.

This clone came up a few times. Its target is unknown. Germline lookup yields CDR1 MDHEN and CDR2 SYDVKM. V shed 3 bases and J shed 10 bases, with 18 bases lying between them. The CDR3 runs to 14 residues. Of the isolated RNA, all was reverse transcribed, and so the sequenced material was expressed TCRB transcripts. The data were produced by immunoSEQ multiplex PCR, yet TCRdb's version contains in-frame clones alone and is incomplete. The sample gives 850,000 to 900,000 clones, roughly 15% of which show up once; 0.02% to 0.025% is in the top ten. The TCR comes from a woman younger than 35 in good health. Sequenced: naive CD4+ T cells from blood. This chain joins TRBV28 and TRBJ2-5, with unresolved D. The CDR3 reads CASSFLTRRAGQYF. DNA of the CDR3: TGTGCCAGCAGTTTTTTGACCCGCCGAGCTGGCCAGTACTTC. Based on the CDR3 plus reference TRBV28 and TRBJ2-5, the full variable domain is DVKVTQSSRYLVKRTGEKVFLECVQDMDHENMFWYRQDPGLGLRLIYFSYDVKMKEKGDIPEGYSVSREKKERFSLILESASTNQTSMYLCASSFLTRRAGQYFGPGTRLLVL.